A single sample is the source of the 8 T cell receptor beta chains below, sequenced in a study of early T cells in non-severe SARS-CoV-2 infection. One entry per CDR3 protein results from TCRdb running MiXCR on the 5' RACE reads. Of about 40,000 distinct CDR3 sequences in the sample, roughly 5% were seen once. Specimen: whole blood. The receptors come from an adult who was a healthcare worker with PCR-confirmed SARS-CoV-2 infection or an uninfected control (not recorded which).

The sample holds a few counts of this clonotype. The gene calls are TRBV2 and TRBJ1-1; the D is unclear. The CDR3 has 14 residues. V was pared by 11 bases and J by 0 bases, with 16 bases between. Germline CDR1 reads SNHLY; CDR2 reads FYNNEI. CDR3 DNA sequence: TGTGCCGACTCTTTTCGGTCAGTGAACACTGAAGCTTTCTTT. Translating it yields CADSFRSVNTEAFF. Full variable domain (outside the CDR3, taken from reference TRBV2 and TRBJ1-1): EPEVTQTPSHQVTQMGQEVILRCVPISNHLYFYWYRQILGQKVEFLVSFYNNEISEKSEIFDDQFSVERPDGSNFTLKIRSTKLEDSAMYFCADSFRSVNTEAFFGQGTRLTVV.

Many counts were recorded for this clonotype. The chain employs TRBV4-1 and TRBJ2-3; D is ambiguous. The CDR3 has 16 amino acids. Germline CDR1 and CDR2: MGHRA and YSYEKL. The germline V and J ends were trimmed by 0 bases and 5 bases, with 15 bases remaining between them. The CDR3 DNA reads TGCGCCAGCAGCCAAGATAACACAAATAACCTAGATACGCAGTATTTT. It encodes CASSQDNTNNLDTQYF.

This clonotype has a count of ten or more. CDR3 amino acids: CSARRESLGADTQYF. Written as DNA, the CDR3 is TGCAGTGCTAGGCGGGAAAGTCTAGGGGCAGATACGCAGTATTTT. J is TRBJ2-3 and V is TRBV20-1; D might be TRBD2 (6 bases). In germline, CDR1 is DFQATT, CDR2 SNEGSKA (reference sequence). V was trimmed by 3 bases and J by 4 bases, leaving 17 bases between them. This CDR3 has 15 residues.

This clonotype was detected many times. The V and J genes are TRBV10-3 and TRBJ2-7; a weak D match, TRBD2 (6 bases). Germline V CDR1 and CDR2: ENHRY, SYGVKD. The CDR3 sequence is 12 residues long. Trimming removed 10 bases at V and 4 bases at J, with 14 bases between. DNA of the CDR3: TGTGCCAACGGAGTCGGAGGGTACGAGCAGTACTTC. Encoded protein: CANGVGGYEQYF.

This clonotype showed up just a few times. This chain links TRBV4-3 with TRBJ1-1, with D perhaps matching TRBD1 (6 bases). This CDR3 spans 16 amino acids. Trimming removed 0 bases from V and 1 base from J, with 12 bases in between. Germline V gives CDR1 LGHNA, CDR2 YSLEER. Here the CDR3 DNA reads TGCGCCAGCAGCCAAGATACAGGGATCTCGAACACTGAAGCTTTCTTT. Its translation is CASSQDTGISNTEAFF.

This clonotype has only a few counts. The V and J genes are TRBV5-1 and TRBJ2-2, with D maybe TRBD1 (5 bases). Trimming took 4 bases from V and 2 from J, leaving 9 bases between them. The length of the CDR3 is 14 residues. Germline CDR1 SGHRS, CDR2 YFSETQ. The DNA for the CDR3 is TGCGCCAGCAGCCAACAGGTTAACACCGGGGAGCTGTTTTTT. Translating it yields CASSQQVNTGELFF. The variable domain in full, with the rest retrieved from reference TRBV5-1 and TRBJ2-2, is KAGVTQTPRYLIKTRGQQVTLSCSPISGHRSVSWYQQTPGQGLQFLFEYFSETQRNKGNFPGRFSGRQFSNSRSEMNVSTLELGDSALYLCASSQQVNTGELFFGEGSRLTVL.

This clonotype was seen more than once but under ten times. The gene calls are TRBV4-3 and TRBJ2-4, with TRBD1 matching over 10 bases. The CDR3 runs to 14 residues. Germline lookup yields CDR1 LGHNA and CDR2 YSLEER. V lost 1 base and J lost 6; bases outside the gene matches: 0. The CDR3 reads CASSQGQGANIQYF. The CDR3 DNA sequence: TGCGCCAGCAGCCAAGGACAGGGGGCAAACATTCAGTACTTC.

This clonotype was recorded a few times. The V and J genes are TRBV7-9 and TRBJ2-7, with 8 bases lining up with TRBD1. The germline gives CDR1 SEHNR, CDR2 FQNEAQ (reference sequence). The V and J ends lost 5 bases and 2 bases, in that order; junction bases with no gene match: 8. There are 15 residues in the CDR3. CDR3 nucleotides: TGTGCCAGCAGCGTTGGACAGGGCGGGGCCTACGAGCAGTACTTC. It is translated as CASSVGQGGAYEQYF.